This TCR beta chain came from a study of identical twins. Trimming at V came to 4 bases and at J to 4 bases, leaving 6 bases not matched to a gene. The CDR3 contains 15 residues. Germline CDR1 and CDR2: SEHNR and FQNEAQ (reference sequence). Overall study results and limits: Models came in too low on out-of-frame TCR alpha sharing in monozygotic twins.

This clonotype was counted only a few times. Antigen: not known. A universal primer binding site was introduced by template switching. The final cDNA contained unique molecular identifiers. A single record per CDR3 protein comes from TCRdb applying MiXCR to the 5' RACE reads. The sample consists of 200,000 or so distinct CDR3 sequences, around 8.1% of them appearing once. These data also formed part of another study, on yellow fever vaccine responses in identical twins.

The chain is built from TRBV7-9 and TRBJ2-1, with 8 bases fitting TRBD2. Sequencing was performed on memory (CD45RO+) T cells sorted from blood. The receptor's source is a woman aged 18 to 35 in good health. The CDR3 loop reads CASSSSGQRYNEQFF. The CDR3 DNA reads TGTGCCAGCAGCTCTAGCGGGCAACGGTACAATGAGCAGTTCTTC.